This paragraph reports one T cell receptor (beta chain). No antigen is known for it. Libraries were prepared by immunoSEQ multiplex PCR; TCRdb keeps only in-frame clonotypes and omits some of them. The sample holds roughly 250,000 clones, approximately 93% seen once. The data originate from a study of T cell responses to AZD1222 COVID-19 vaccine. As for the study in general: Some second doses came at about 4 weeks and others at about 12 weeks; these were pooled. General study findings and limits: Unmutated variant regions are reportedly targeted by nearly half of spike-specific TCRs. All repertoire sampling was performed exclusively after the peak T cell response.

The starting material was peripheral blood, obtained on day 0 of AZD1222 vaccination. This clonotype was sampled from an adult in good health.

The CDR3 sequence: CASSSTTGVEQYF. In DNA form, the CDR3 reads TGCGCCAGCAGCTCAACGACAGGGGTCGAGCAGTACTTC. The chain is built from TRBV5-1 and TRBJ2-7; TRBD1 aligns across 8 bases. The germline V gene has CDR1 SGHRS and CDR2 YFSETQ. CDR3 length: 13 amino acids. The V gene end was trimmed by 3 bases and the J gene end by 6 bases; junction bases not matched to a gene: 5.